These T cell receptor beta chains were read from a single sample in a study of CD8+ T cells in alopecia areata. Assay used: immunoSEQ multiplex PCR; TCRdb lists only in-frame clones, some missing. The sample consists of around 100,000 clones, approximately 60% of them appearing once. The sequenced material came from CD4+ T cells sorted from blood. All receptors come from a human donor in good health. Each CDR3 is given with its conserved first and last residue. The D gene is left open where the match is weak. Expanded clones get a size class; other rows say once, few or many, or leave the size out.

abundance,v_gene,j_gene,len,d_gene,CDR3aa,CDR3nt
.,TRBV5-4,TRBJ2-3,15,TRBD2,CASSPGLATTDTQYF,TGTGCCAGCAGCCCAGGACTAGCGACCACAGATACGCAGTATTTT
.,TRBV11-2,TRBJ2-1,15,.,CASSLDPGGFNEQFF,TGTGCCAGCAGCTTAGACCCCGGAGGGTTCAATGAGCAGTTCTTC
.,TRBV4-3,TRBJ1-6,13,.,CASSQDTRSPLHF,TGCGCCAGCAGCCAAGATACGCGATCACCCCTCCACTTT
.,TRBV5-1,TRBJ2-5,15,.,CASSRAGSWGETQYF,TGCGCCAGCAGCCGCGCAGGGTCATGGGGGGAGACCCAGTACTTC
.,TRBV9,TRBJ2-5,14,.,CASSRDPEPGAQYF,TGTGCCAGCAGTCGTGACCCCGAGCCAGGGGCCCAGTACTTC
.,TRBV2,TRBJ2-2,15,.,CASSRTHRNTGELFF,TGTGCCAGCAGTCGGACACACCGGAACACCGGGGAGCTGTTTTTT
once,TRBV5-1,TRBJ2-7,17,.,CASSLAPGGQVPSEQYF,TGCGCCAGCAGCTTGGCCCCTGGAGGGCAGGTCCCCAGCGAGCAGTACTTC
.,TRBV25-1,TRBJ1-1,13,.,CASSEFRGSEAFF,TGTGCCAGCAGTGAATTTAGGGGATCTGAAGCTTTCTTT
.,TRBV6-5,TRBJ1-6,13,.,CASGRDTYSPLHF,TGTGCCAGCGGTCGGGACACTTATTCACCCCTCCACTTT
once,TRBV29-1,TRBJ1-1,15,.,CSVGGLGRGNTEAFF,TGCAGCGTTGGAGGCCTCGGCAGGGGGAACACTGAAGCTTTCTTT
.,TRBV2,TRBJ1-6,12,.,CASSVPISPLHF,TGTGCCAGCAGTGTCCCTATTTCACCCCTCCACTTT
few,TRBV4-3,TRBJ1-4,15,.,CASSQDRLVGEKLFF,TGCGCCAGCAGCCAAGATCGGCTTGTAGGTGAAAAACTGTTTTTT
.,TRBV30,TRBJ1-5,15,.,CAWSSGQTSNQPQHF,TGTGCCTGGAGCAGTGGACAGACTAGCAATCAGCCCCAGCATTTT
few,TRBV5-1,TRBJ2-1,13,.,CATQVEGGDEQFF,TGCGCCACCCAAGTAGAGGGCGGCGATGAGCAGTTCTTC
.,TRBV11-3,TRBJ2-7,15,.,CASSPYPRSSYEQYF,TGTGCCAGCAGCCCATACCCCCGGAGCTCCTACGAGCAGTACTTC
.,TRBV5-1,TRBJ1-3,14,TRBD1,CASRPDRGRNTIYF,TGCGCCAGCAGGCCGGACAGGGGACGGAACACCATATATTTT
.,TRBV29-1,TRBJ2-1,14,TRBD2,CSVVSGGSYNEQFF,TGCAGCGTTGTTTCGGGGGGCTCCTACAATGAGCAGTTCTTC
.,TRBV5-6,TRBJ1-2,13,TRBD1,CASSLGRGRGYTF,TGTGCCAGCAGCTTGGGCAGGGGGCGAGGCTACACCTTC
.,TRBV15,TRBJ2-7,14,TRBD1,CATSMGGQGYEQYF,TGTGCCACCAGCATGGGGGGACAGGGTTACGAGCAGTACTTC
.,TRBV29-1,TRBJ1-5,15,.,CSVTVPGHPAMPQHF,TGCAGCGTCACAGTGCCGGGACACCCCGCAATGCCCCAGCATTTT
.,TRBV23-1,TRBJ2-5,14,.,CASSQSSGIETQYF,TGCGCCAGCAGTCAATCATCCGGGATAGAGACCCAGTACTTC
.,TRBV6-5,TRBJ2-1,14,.,CASSYGRSGDEQFF,TGTGCCAGCAGTTACGGACGGTCGGGGGATGAGCAGTTCTTC
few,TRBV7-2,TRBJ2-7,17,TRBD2,CASSLVLAGGTPYEQYF,TGTGCCAGCAGCTTAGTCCTAGCGGGGGGGACCCCATACGAGCAGTACTTC
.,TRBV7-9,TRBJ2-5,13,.,CASSPDWRETQYF,TGTGCCAGCAGCCCTGATTGGCGGGAGACCCAGTACTTC
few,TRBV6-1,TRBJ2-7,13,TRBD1,CASRRDREGEQYF,TGTGCCAGCAGGAGGGACAGGGAAGGCGAGCAGTACTTC
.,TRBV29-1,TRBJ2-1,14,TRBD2,CSVAISGGPDEQFF,TGCAGCGTTGCGATTAGCGGGGGGCCCGATGAGCAGTTCTTC
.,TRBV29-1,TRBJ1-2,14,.,CSVEGAAKPGGYTF,TGCAGCGTTGAAGGAGCAGCCAAACCTGGGGGCTACACCTTC
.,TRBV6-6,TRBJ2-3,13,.,CASSYPGTDTQYF,TGTGCCAGCAGTTACCCTGGCACAGATACGCAGTATTTT
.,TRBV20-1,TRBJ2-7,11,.,CSAASMGEQYF,TGCAGTGCCGCATCGATGGGGGAGCAGTACTTC
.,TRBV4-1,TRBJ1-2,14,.,CASSPGGNNYGYTF,TGCGCCAGCAGCCCTGGAGGGAACAACTATGGCTACACCTTC
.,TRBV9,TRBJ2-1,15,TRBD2,CASSTRLASYNEQFF,TGTGCCAGCAGCACCCGACTAGCGAGTTACAATGAGCAGTTCTTC
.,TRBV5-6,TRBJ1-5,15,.,CASSLAGLPNQPQHF,TGTGCCAGCAGCTTGGCAGGACTTCCGAATCAGCCCCAGCATTTT